This T cell receptor (beta chain) derives from a study of tumor-infiltrating lymphocytes in primary liver carcinoma. Scientists recovered RNA and DNA together from approximately 20-30 mg of unsorted bulk tissue. The authors made TCR beta cDNA from around 500 ng total RNA with a constant-region primer. Three nested multiplex PCR rounds of slightly modified ARM-PCR generated TCR beta libraries. A C-beta reverse primer and TRBV1-TRBV30 forward primers served in each of the first two PCR rounds, at roughly 10 cycles apiece. MiXCR was run by TCRdb on the multiplex PCR reads, yielding one entry per CDR3 protein. The table lists under 85,000 distinct CDR3 sequences, approximately 70% of them singletons, with roughly a fifth in the top ten. CDR3 length equals 17 residues. From germline, CDR1 is SGHAT and CDR2 FQNNGV. Germline trimming cut 5 bases from V and 13 bases from J; bases unmatched to any gene: 21.

Sequencing was performed on liver tumor tissue from sampling region 1. Subset denoted: tumor region T1, superior pole. V is TRBV11-2 and J is TRBJ2-7; 12 bases agree with TRBD2. The receptor's source is a middle-aged man with primary liver carcinoma and hepatitis B virus infection. For the CDR3, the DNA is TGTGCCAGCAGCCCGGGACTAGCGGGTTCCCCTTTCTACGGGCAATACTTC. Protein: CASSPGLAGSPFYGQYF.